This T cell receptor beta chain was identified in a study of T cells in Graves' hyperthyroidism and ophthalmopathy. For the diagnoses, clinical symptoms, serum thyroxine and TRAb, thyroid ultrasound and orbital computed tomography were used. Study findings and constraints: Through a model of 13 V-J features, ophthalmopathy was separated from stable hyperthyroidism. Expanded thyroid clonotypes (above 0.001) were mostly also found in blood.

In this sample, this clonotype turned up a few times. Its antigen is currently unknown. The investigators amplified TCR beta CDR3 regions from RNA transcripts. The HTBI primer set served for first-round RT-PCR of the TCR CDR3. Each CDR3 protein is one row after TCRdb ran MiXCR on the multiplex PCR reads. The repertoire consists of roughly 520,000 distinct CDR3 sequences, with around 22% occurring once and the leading ten covering 10% to 12%. The CDR3 is made up of 16 amino acids. Trimming took off 5 bases at V and 0 bases at J, with 14 bases between the two ends. Germline CDR1 is SGHNT and CDR2 is YYREEE (reference sequence).

This chain connects TRBV5-4 to TRBJ2-2; TRBD1 might be the D (5 bases). This receptor was obtained from a woman aged 25-40 years with Graves' ophthalmopathy. Material for sequencing was blood. The CDR3 DNA sequence: TGTGCCAGCAGTCGGCGGCAGGGTCCGAACACCGGGGAGCTGTTTTTT. Its translation is CASSRRQGPNTGELFF.